Listed below are T cell receptor beta chains from one sample, sequenced in a study of beta chain features in type 1 diabetes. Only in-frame clones appear in the TCRdb table, and some are missing; sequencing was by immunoSEQ multiplex PCR. The table shows over 150,000 clones, with approximately 8% occurring only once. Sequencing was carried out using central memory CD4+ T cells from blood. Receptors originate from a woman aged 40 to 49 with type 1 diabetes. The CDR3 runs from the conserved cysteine through the conserved F or W. Each record gives: clone size, J gene, V gene, D gene, CDR3 DNA, CDR3 protein. A D gene is named only where the DNA matches it firmly. Not every row has a clone size; where given, it reads once, few, many or a size class.

-	TRBJ2-3	TRBV28	TRBD2	TGTGCCAGCAACCTACTAGCGGGGTTGGTAGATACGCAGTATTTT	CASNLLAGLVDTQYF
few	TRBJ2-3	TRBV28	TRBD2	TGTGCCAGCAGACCGGGACTAGCGGGTGGGAGGAGCACAGATACGCAGTATTTT	CASRPGLAGGRSTDTQYF
few	TRBJ1-5	TRBV5-1	-	TGCGCCAGCAGCTTCAGCGACAGCTTCAATCAGCCCCAGCATTTT	CASSFSDSFNQPQHF
-	TRBJ2-2	TRBV2	TRBD1	TGTGCCAGCAGTGAAATGGCGACAGGGGCGGCGAACACCGGGGAGCTGTTTTTT	CASSEMATGAANTGELFF
few	TRBJ2-3	TRBV9	-	TGTGCCAGCAGCGTAGATCCTGCGAGTCTCGATACGCAGTATTTT	CASSVDPASLDTQYF
few	TRBJ2-4	TRBV18	-	TGTGCCAGCTCACCGGACTCGGCCAAAAACATTCAGTACTTC	CASSPDSAKNIQYF
-	TRBJ2-7	TRBV11-2	TRBD1	TGTGCCAGCAGCCCCGACAGGGTTGGGCAGTACTTC	CASSPDRVGQYF
few	TRBJ1-1	TRBV6-6	-	TGTGCCAGCAGCTCCCTCGGAGGGTTCACTGAAGCTTTCTTT	CASSSLGGFTEAFF
few	TRBJ2-1	TRBV11-2	TRBD2	TGTGCCAGCATCGAATACTCCGGGGGCGCGGGGGGTGAGCAGTTCTTC	CASIEYSGGAGGEQFF
few	TRBJ1-6	TRBV6-5	TRBD1	TGTGCCAGCAGTAAAGGGACAGGAGATTCACCCCTCCACTTT	CASSKGTGDSPLHF
-	TRBJ2-2	TRBV7-6	-	TGTGCCAGCAGCCTCCAGACAGGTTTCACCGGGGAGCTGTTTTTT	CASSLQTGFTGELFF